This TCR beta chain was recorded in a study of blood T cells in healthy people across ages. Notes on the study in general: A strong correlation between TCR beta diversity and naive T cell percentage was seen.

For this clonotype: Its antigen is not known.

The CDR3 consists of 16 residues. After removal of 3 bases from V and 11 bases from J, the junction contained 12 bases not matched to a gene. Germline CDR1 and CDR2: PRHDT and FYEKMQ (reference sequence). A second PCR, run for about 7 to 11 cycles, used a sample-barcoded 5' primer plus a J-beta primer mix. All samples yielded 2.5 million or more CDR3-containing paired-end reads. TCRdb processed the 5' RACE reads anew with MiXCR; each CDR3 protein has one entry. In the table there are roughly 700,000 distinct CDR3 sequences, around 25% of which are singletons. Separately, the same data were catalogued under a study of T cells of mothers and their children. Turning to that study: The study found slightly higher but non-significant overlap in related versus unrelated mother-child pairs.

The clonotype comes from a boy aged 5-17 years in good health. V and J are TRBV13 and TRBJ2-3, with 12 positions matching TRBD2. The source material was blood. The CDR3 here is CASSFPWTSGTAGQYF. In nucleotides, the CDR3 is TGTGCCAGCAGCTTTCCCTGGACTAGCGGGACTGCGGGGCAGTATTTT.